The clone carrying this T cell receptor beta chain was seen many times. MiXCR, applied by TCRdb to the 5' RACE reads, yields one record per CDR3 protein. The sample holds around 58,000 distinct CDR3 sequences, about 3.3% seen once. Deletions cut 8 bases from V and 5 bases from J, with 18 bases between. CDR3 length equals 14 residues. The sample comes from a study of neurological immune-mediated disorders. The rearrangement uses TRBV12-3 or TRBV12-4 and TRBJ2-5; D may be TRBD1 (6 bases). The source material was PBMCs. The TCR comes from an older woman with multiple sclerosis. The CDR3: CASSPTGPRETQYF. DNA of the CDR3: TGTGCCAGCTCTCCCACAGGGCCGCGGGAGACCCAGTACTTC.